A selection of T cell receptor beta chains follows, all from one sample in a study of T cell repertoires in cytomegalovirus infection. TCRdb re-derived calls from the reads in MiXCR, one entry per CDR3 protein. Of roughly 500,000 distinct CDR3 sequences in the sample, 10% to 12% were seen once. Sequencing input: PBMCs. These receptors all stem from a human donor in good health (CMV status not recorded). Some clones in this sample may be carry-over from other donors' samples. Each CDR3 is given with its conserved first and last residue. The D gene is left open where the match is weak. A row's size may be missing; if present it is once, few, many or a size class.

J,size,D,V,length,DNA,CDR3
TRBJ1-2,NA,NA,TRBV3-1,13,TGTGCCAGCAGCCAGGGGCTGCTCTATGGCTACACCTTC,CASSQGLLYGYTF
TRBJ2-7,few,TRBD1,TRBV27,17,TGTGCCAGCAGTTTATGGTCCGGGACAGGGGTTACCTACGAGCAGTACTTC,CASSLWSGTGVTYEQYF
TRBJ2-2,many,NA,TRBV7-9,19,TGTGCCAGCAGCCCCGGGGCCGTACAAGAGGCCCTGAACACCGGGGAGCTGTTTTTT,CASSPGAVQEALNTGELFF
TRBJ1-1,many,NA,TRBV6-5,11,TGTGCCAGCAGTTACGAGGGTGAAGCTTTCTTT,CASSYEGEAFF
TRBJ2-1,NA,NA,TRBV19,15,TGTGCCAGCCAGCGGAGAGACGGGGGTGGAAATGAGCAGTTCTTC,CASQRRDGGGNEQFF
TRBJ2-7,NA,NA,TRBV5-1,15,TGCGCCAGCAGCTTGCAAAGTCTAGTCTCGAGCGAGCAGTACTTC,CASSLQSLVSSEQYF
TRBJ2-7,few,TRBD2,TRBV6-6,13,TGTGCCAGCGGTCCGGGGGGGACCTACGAGCAGTACTTC,CASGPGGTYEQYF
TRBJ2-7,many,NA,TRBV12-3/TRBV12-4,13,TGTGCCAGCTGTATATATCCATGCTACAAGCAGTACTTC,CASCIYPCYKQYF
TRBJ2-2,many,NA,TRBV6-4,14,TGTGCCAGCAGTGACTTAACGGGAACCGGGGAGCTGTTTTTT,CASSDLTGTGELFF
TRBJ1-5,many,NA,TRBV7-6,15,TGTGCCAGCAGCCTGGGGGCGCGGGTAAATCAGCCCCAGCATTTT,CASSLGARVNQPQHF
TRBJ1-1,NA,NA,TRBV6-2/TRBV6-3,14,TGTGCCAGCACCCGCATGTTGGGGGCAAGTGAAGCTTTCTTT,CASTRMLGASEAFF
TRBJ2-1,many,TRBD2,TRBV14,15,TGTGCCAGCAGCCGAAGGGGACTAGCGGGAGTTGAGCAGTTCTTC,CASSRRGLAGVEQFF
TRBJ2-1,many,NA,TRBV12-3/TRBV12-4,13,TGTGCCAGCAGTTCGGGACTCCCAAATGAGCAGTTCTTC,CASSSGLPNEQFF
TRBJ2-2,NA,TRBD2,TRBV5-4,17,TGTGCCAGCAGCTTACCAGGACTAGCGGGAGAAACCGGGGAGCTGTTTTTT,CASSLPGLAGETGELFF
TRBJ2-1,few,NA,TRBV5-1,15,TGCGCCAGCAGCCCGGACCCGACATCTGACAATGAGCAGTTCTTC,CASSPDPTSDNEQFF
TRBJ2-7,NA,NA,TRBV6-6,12,TGTGCCACGAAGGCAGGCACCTACGAGCAGTACTTC,CATKAGTYEQYF
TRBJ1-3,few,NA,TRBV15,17,TGTGCCACCAGCAGACGGGAACAGGGCCAGGGTGGAAACACCATATATTTT,CATSRREQGQGGNTIYF
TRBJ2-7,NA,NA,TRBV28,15,TGTGCCAGCAGTTCAGCCTCGGCAGGTTCCTACGAGCAGTACTTC,CASSSASAGSYEQYF
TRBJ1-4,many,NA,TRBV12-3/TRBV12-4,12,TGTGCCAGCAGTCCAACAGGGTCCAAACTGTTTTTT,CASSPTGSKLFF
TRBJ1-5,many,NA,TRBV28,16,TGTGCCAGCATCGCCGTAGGGGGGAATAGCAATCAGCCCCAGCATTTT,CASIAVGGNSNQPQHF
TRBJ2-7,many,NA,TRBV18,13,TGTGCCAGCTCACCACTAACAGGCTACGAGCAGTACTTC,CASSPLTGYEQYF
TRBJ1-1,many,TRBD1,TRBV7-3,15,TGTGCCAGCAGCTCGGGGACAGGGGCGGTCACTGAAGCTTTCTTT,CASSSGTGAVTEAFF
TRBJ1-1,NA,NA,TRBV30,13,TGTGCCTGGAGTCCGGGGATGAACACTGAAGCTTTCTTT,CAWSPGMNTEAFF
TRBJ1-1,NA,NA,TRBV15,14,TGTGCCACCAGCAGATCCAGGATCAACACTGAAGCTTTCTTT,CATSRSRINTEAFF
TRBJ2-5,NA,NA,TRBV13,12,TGTGCCAGCAGCTGGGCGAGGGGGACCCAGTACTTC,CASSWARGTQYF
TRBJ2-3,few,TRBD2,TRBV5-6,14,TGTGCCAGTGGGAGGGGTTACCAGACAGATACGCAGTATTTT,CASGRGYQTDTQYF
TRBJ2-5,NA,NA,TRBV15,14,TGTGCCACCAGCAGAGGAGGGACGGGGGAGACCCAGTACTTC,CATSRGGTGETQYF
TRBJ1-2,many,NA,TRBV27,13,TGTGCCAGCAGCCATGGACGGGACTATGGCTACACCTTC,CASSHGRDYGYTF
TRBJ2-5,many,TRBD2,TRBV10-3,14,TGTGCCATTTCGACTAGCGGGGGACAAGAGACCCAGTACTTC,CAISTSGGQETQYF
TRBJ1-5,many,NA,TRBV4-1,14,TGCGCCAGCAGCCAAGATGTAAGCAATCAGCCCCAGCATTTT,CASSQDVSNQPQHF
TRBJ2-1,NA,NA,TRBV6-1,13,TGTGCCAGCAGTAACGGGGTATACAATGAGCAGTTCTTC,CASSNGVYNEQFF
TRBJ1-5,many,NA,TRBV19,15,TGTGCCAGTAGTATTAGCGGGGGGCGCCGGCAGCCCCAGCATTTT,CASSISGGRRQPQHF
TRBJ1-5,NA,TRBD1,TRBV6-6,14,TGTGCCAGCAGTAATCGGACAGGGAACCAGCCCCAGCATTTT,CASSNRTGNQPQHF
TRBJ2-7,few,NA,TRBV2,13,TGTGCCAGCAGTGAGGGGGAGGTGGACGAGCAGTACTTC,CASSEGEVDEQYF
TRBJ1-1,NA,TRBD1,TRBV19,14,TGTGCCAGTAGAATCAGGGGGCCGAACACTGAAGCTTTCTTT,CASRIRGPNTEAFF
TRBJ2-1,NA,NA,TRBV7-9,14,TGTGCCAGCGCACGGGACACGGTTTACAATGAGCAGTTCTTC,CASARDTVYNEQFF
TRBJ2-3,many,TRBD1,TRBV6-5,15,TGTGCCAGCAGTTACACAGGGGGTGGGGCAGATACGCAGTATTTT,CASSYTGGGADTQYF
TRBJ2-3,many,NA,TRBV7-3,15,TGTGCCAGCAGCTTAACGGTGGAAGCGGTGGATACGCAGTATTTT,CASSLTVEAVDTQYF
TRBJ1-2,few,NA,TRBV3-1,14,TGTGCCAGCAGCCCGAGCCGGGTGATCTATGGCTACACCTTC,CASSPSRVIYGYTF
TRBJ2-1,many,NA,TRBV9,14,TGTGCCAGCAGCCCTCGGGGGCTCCCCAATGAGCAGTTCTTC,CASSPRGLPNEQFF
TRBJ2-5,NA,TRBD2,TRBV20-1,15,TGCAGTGCTAGAGCGATTAGCGGGTTCTCTGAAACCCAGTACTTC,CSARAISGFSETQYF
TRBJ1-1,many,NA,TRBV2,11,TGTGCCAGCAGGGCGGGGGGGGCGGCTTTCTTT,CASRAGGAAFF
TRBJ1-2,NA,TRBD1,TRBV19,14,TGTGCCAGTAGTATTCGGGCAGGGGGCTATGGCTACACCTTC,CASSIRAGGYGYTF
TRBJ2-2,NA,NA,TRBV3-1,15,TGTGCCAGCAGCCACGGACATAGCGGCACCGGGGAGCTGTTTTTT,CASSHGHSGTGELFF
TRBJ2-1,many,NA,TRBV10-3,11,TGTGCCATCTTAAGAGGGAATGAGCAGTTCTTC,CAILRGNEQFF
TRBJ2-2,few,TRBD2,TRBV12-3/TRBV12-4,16,TGTGCCAGCAAGTCCGGACTAGCGGGAACGATCGGGGAGCTGTTTTTT,CASKSGLAGTIGELFF
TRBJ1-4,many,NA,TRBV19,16,TGTGCCAGTAGTAAAATGAGGAGCTCAACTAATGAAAAACTGTTTTTT,CASSKMRSSTNEKLFF
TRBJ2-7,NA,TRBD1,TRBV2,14,TGTGCCAGCAGGGGACAGACCCTCTCCTACGAGCAGTACTTC,CASRGQTLSYEQYF
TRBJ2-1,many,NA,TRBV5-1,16,TGCGCCAGCAGCTTTGGGCAAAGGACCCCGGGCAATGAGCAGTTCTTC,CASSFGQRTPGNEQFF
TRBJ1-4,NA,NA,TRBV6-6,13,TGTGCCAGCACATCCGGGGGGGATGAAAAACTGTTTTTT,CASTSGGDEKLFF
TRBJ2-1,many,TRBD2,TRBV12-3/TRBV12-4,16,TGTGCCAGCAGTTTGCCTAGCGGGGGGGCTTACAATGAGCAGTTCTTC,CASSLPSGGAYNEQFF
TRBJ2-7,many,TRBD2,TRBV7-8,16,TGTGCCAGCAGCCCGATTGGGACTAGCGGAGCCTACGAGCAGTACTTC,CASSPIGTSGAYEQYF
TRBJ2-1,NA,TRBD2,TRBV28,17,TGTGCCAGCAGTGCCCCAGCGGGAGGGCTTAAATACAATGAGCAGTTCTTC,CASSAPAGGLKYNEQFF
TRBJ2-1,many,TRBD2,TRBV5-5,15,TGTGCCAGCATCCCGGCGGGAGGGTTTAGGAATGAGCAGTTCTTC,CASIPAGGFRNEQFF
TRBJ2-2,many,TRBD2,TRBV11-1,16,TGTGCCAGCAGTCACCCCCGACTAGCGGGAGTCGGGGAGCTGTTTTTT,CASSHPRLAGVGELFF
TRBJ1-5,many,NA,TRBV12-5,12,TGTGCTAGTGGTTTGGATACACAGCCCCAGCATTTT,CASGLDTQPQHF
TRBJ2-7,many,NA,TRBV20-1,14,TGCAGTGCTAGATCTCCCAGCAACGGATACGAGCAGTACTTC,CSARSPSNGYEQYF
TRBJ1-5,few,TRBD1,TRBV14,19,TGTGCCAGCAGCCAAAGGGACAGGGAAGTTCGCGTTAGCAATCAGCCCCAGCATTTT,CASSQRDREVRVSNQPQHF
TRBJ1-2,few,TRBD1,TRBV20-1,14,TGCAGTGCTAGAGTTTCAACAGGGGGTACTGGCTACACCTTC,CSARVSTGGTGYTF